What follows are 5 T cell receptor beta chains derived from one specimen sequenced in a study of T cells after yellow fever vaccination. TCRdb fed the 5' RACE reads into MiXCR, producing one record per CDR3 protein. The table shows about 200,000 distinct CDR3 sequences, with under 3.5% occurring only once. Specimen: CD4+ T cells sorted from PBMCs, collected 10 days after the yellow fever booster vaccination. The receptors stem from a young man who received the YFV17D yellow fever vaccine.

This clonotype was seen repeatedly, ten times or more. This chain uses TRBV2 with TRBJ1-1, with a weak D call TRBD1 (5 bases). Deletions cut 5 bases from V and 0 bases from J, with 10 bases between. The CDR3 contains 14 residues. CDR1 and CDR2 (germline): SNHLY, FYNNEI. The CDR3 DNA follows: TGTGCCAGCAGTAGAGAAGGGGTGAACACTGAAGCTTTCTTT. Translation gives CASSREGVNTEAFF.

At least ten counts were recorded for this clonotype. V usage is TRBV7-2 and J usage is TRBJ1-6; D is ambiguous. The V gene lost 5 bases and the J gene lost 10 bases, with 21 bases spanning the gap. The length of the CDR3 is 16 residues. The germline V gene encodes CDR1 SGHTA and CDR2 FQGNSA. DNA of the CDR3: TGTGCCAGCAGCACGACGCCAGCCCGACTTGGATCACCCCTCCACTTT. This encodes CASSTTPARLGSPLHF.

The table lists this clonotype with many counts. The V gene is TRBV7-9, the J gene TRBJ1-3; no clear D. In germline, CDR1 is SEHNR, CDR2 FQNEAQ (reference sequence). The CDR3 is 17 residues long. V was shortened by 5 bases and J by 0 bases, with 17 bases between the two germline ends. As DNA, the CDR3 is TGTGCCAGCAGCCATCCTATCCCCAGCAGCTCTGGAAACACCATATATTTT. Encoded protein: CASSHPIPSSSGNTIYF.

The chain uses TRBV4-1 and TRBJ2-2; no definite D call. The CDR3 is made up of 15 amino acids. V lost 0 bases and J 7 bases, leaving 12 bases between the germline ends. Germline lookup yields CDR1 MGHRA and CDR2 YSYEKL. In nucleotides, the CDR3 is TGCGCCAGCAGCCAAGATTCGGCAGTAGTCGGGGAGCTGTTTTTT. Amino acid sequence: CASSQDSAVVGELFF.

This clonotype was recorded a few times. CDR3 residues: CASSLRTSANTGELFF. In nucleotides, the CDR3 is TGCGCCAGCAGCCTAAGGACTTCCGCGAACACCGGGGAGCTGTTTTTT. The gene calls are TRBV5-1 and TRBJ2-2; possibly TRBD2 for D (5 bases). V gave up 4 bases and J gave up 0 bases, with 13 bases separating them. The CDR3 consists of 16 residues. Germline V gene data show CDR1 as SGHRS and CDR2 as YFSETQ.